This T cell receptor beta chain was sequenced during a study of blood T cells in healthy people across ages. Only a few counts were recorded for this clonotype. The use of a sample-barcoded 5' primer and a J-beta primer mix characterized a second PCR of roughly 6 to 11 cycles. MiXCR, run by TCRdb on the 5' RACE reads, gives a single entry per CDR3 protein. The repertoire includes about 1,600,000 distinct CDR3 sequences, 42% of them detected once, and approximately 7.9% sits in the top ten. The germline V and J ends were trimmed by 5 bases and 8 bases, with 15 bases remaining between them. The CDR3 sequence is 13 residues long.

The V gene is TRBV12-3 or TRBV12-4, the J gene TRBJ1-2; D may be TRBD1 (5 bases). This receptor was obtained from a woman aged 18-30 years in good health. The sequenced sample was blood. This CDR3 is CASSPEQGLGYTF. The CDR3 bases are TGTGCCAGCAGTCCCGAGCAGGGCTTGGGCTACACCTTC.